The next 8 T cell receptor beta chains were all read from a single sample in a study of Ad26.COV2.S vaccination and SARS-CoV-2 variants. The data were produced by immunoSEQ multiplex PCR, yet TCRdb's version contains in-frame clones alone and is incomplete. The sample consists of around 400,000 clones, about nine tenths of them appearing once. Described treatment: over 15 received Ad26.COV2.S at low or high dose, single or two shots; 5 received placebo; per-sample allocation not given. Material that was analyzed had been drawn on day 63 after the first vaccine or placebo injection. The sample here was peripheral blood, taken in a trial of Ad26.COV2.S vaccine versus placebo. The receptor source for this set is a person aged 18 to 59 who received the Ad26.COV2.S COVID-19 vaccine or a placebo.

J is TRBJ2-5 and V is TRBV7-9; D unresolved. The CDR3 contains 14 residues. V was trimmed by 4 bases and J by 1 base, leaving 10 bases between them. CDR1 is SEHNR, CDR2 FQNEAQ, per germline (reference sequence). The CDR3 sequence is CASSSPRTQETQYF. In DNA, the CDR3 is TGTGCCAGCAGCTCACCTCGGACCCAAGAGACCCAGTACTTC.

V is TRBV28 and J is TRBJ2-5; 7 nucleotides agree with TRBD1. The V segment lost 6 bases and the J segment 11 bases; nucleotides outside the gene matches: 18. There are 15 residues in the CDR3. Germline V lookup: CDR1 MDHEN, CDR2 SYDVKM. The CDR3 region has the DNA TGTGCCAGCAGCCCGAGACAGGGCCGCAGATCCGTGCAGTACTTC. Its protein is CASSPRQGRRSVQYF.

The V call is TRBV4-2, the J call TRBJ2-2; D uncertain. V was trimmed by 4 bases and J by 7 bases, leaving 7 bases between them. Germline V lookup: CDR1 LGHNA, CDR2 YNFKEQ. This CDR3 region has 12 residues. CDR3 sequence (DNA): TGTGCCAGCAGCCCGCCCTTCGGGGAGCTGTTTTTT. Its translation is CASSPPFGELFF.

V usage is TRBV13 and J usage is TRBJ2-1, with D possibly matching TRBD1 (5 bases). There are 19 residues in the CDR3. Trimming took 1 base from V and 5 from J, leaving 24 bases between them. Germline-derived CDR1 and CDR2 are PRHDT and FYEKMQ (reference sequence). This CDR3 is CASSLEVGFQGHFDNEQFF. The DNA of the CDR3 is TGTGCCAGCAGCTTAGAAGTGGGTTTCCAGGGCCATTTTGACAATGAGCAGTTCTTC.

The chain uses TRBV28 and TRBJ1-3; tentatively, D is TRBD1 (6 bases). Germline loops: CDR1 MDHEN, CDR2 SYDVKM. This CDR3 is built from 15 residues. V dropped 3 bases and J dropped 4 bases, with 13 bases sitting between them. Here the CDR3 DNA reads TGTGCCAGCAGTTTCCCTACAGGACAGGGAAACACCATATATTTT. This translates into CASSFPTGQGNTIYF.

This chain links TRBV30 with TRBJ2-7; 12 bases fit TRBD2. The CDR3 covers 16 residues. Germline-derived CDR1 and CDR2 are GTSNPN and SVGIG (reference sequence). The junction had 5 bases not matched to a gene; V was cut back by 0 bases and J by 2 bases. CDR3 sequence reads: CAWSVSRTSGTYEQYF. CDR3 DNA sequence: TGTGCCTGGAGTGTATCCAGGACTAGCGGGACCTACGAGCAGTACTTC. The variable domain in full, with the rest retrieved from reference TRBV30 and TRBJ2-7, is SQTIHQWPATLVQPVGSPLSLECTVEGTSNPNLYWYRQAAGRGLQLLFYSVGIGQISSEVPQNLSASRPQDRQFILSSKKLLLSDSGFYLCAWSVSRTSGTYEQYFGPGTRLTVT.

The CDR3 here is CASSLREGETQYF. The CDR3 DNA reads as TGTGCCAGCAGCTTACGGGAAGGGGAGACCCAGTACTTC. The V gene is TRBV7-2, the J gene TRBJ2-5; TRBD2 is a possible D gene (5 bases). Trimming left V 2 bases short and J 5 bases short, with 9 bases between. The CDR3 runs 13 residues. Germline-derived CDR1 and CDR2 are SGHTA and FQGNSA.

The V gene is TRBV30, the J gene TRBJ1-1; D is uncertain. Trimming cost V 4 bases and J 4 bases, with 7 bases left between them. The CDR3 sequence is 11 residues long. CDR1 is GTSNPN, CDR2 SVGIG, per germline (reference sequence). The CDR3 spells CAWTFGTEAFF. The CDR3 nucleotides read TGTGCCTGGACGTTTGGCACTGAAGCTTTCTTT. The full variable domain, rest sourced from reference TRBV30 and TRBJ1-1, is SQTIHQWPATLVQPVGSPLSLECTVEGTSNPNLYWYRQAAGRGLQLLFYSVGIGQISSEVPQNLSASRPQDRQFILSSKKLLLSDSGFYLCAWTFGTEAFFGQGTRLTVV.